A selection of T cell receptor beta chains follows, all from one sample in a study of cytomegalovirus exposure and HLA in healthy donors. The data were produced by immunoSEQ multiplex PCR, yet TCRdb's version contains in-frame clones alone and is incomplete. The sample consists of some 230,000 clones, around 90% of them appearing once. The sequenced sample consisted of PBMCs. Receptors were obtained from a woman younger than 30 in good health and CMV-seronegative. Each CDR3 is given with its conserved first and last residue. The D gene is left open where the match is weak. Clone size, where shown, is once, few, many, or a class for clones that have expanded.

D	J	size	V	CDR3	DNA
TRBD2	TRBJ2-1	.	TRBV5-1	CASSGGGGDSYNEQFF	TGCGCCAGCAGCGGCGGGGGGGGCGATTCCTACAATGAGCAGTTCTTC
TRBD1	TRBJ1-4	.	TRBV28	CASRYRGLEKLFF	TGTGCCAGCAGGTACAGGGGGCTCGAAAAACTGTTTTTT
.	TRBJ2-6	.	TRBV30	CAWSGGRGSSGANVLTF	TGTGCCTGGAGTGGGGGCAGGGGAAGCTCTGGGGCCAACGTCCTGACTTTC
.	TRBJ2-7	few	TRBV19	CASSIHDSTYEQYF	TGTGCCAGTAGTATCCACGACAGCACCTACGAGCAGTACTTC
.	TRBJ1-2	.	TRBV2	CASSEGSNYGYTF	TGTGCCAGCAGTGAGGGCAGCAACTATGGCTACACCTTC
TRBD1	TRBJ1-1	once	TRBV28	CASNRDRVGGGEAFF	TGTGCCAGCAATCGTGACAGGGTGGGAGGCGGTGAAGCTTTCTTT
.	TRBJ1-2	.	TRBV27	CASSSQVPYGYTF	TGTGCCAGCAGTTCACAGGTACCCTATGGCTACACCTTC
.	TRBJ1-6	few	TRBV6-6	CASSYSFRGEYSPLHF	TGTGCCAGCAGTTACTCATTCAGGGGAGAGTATTCACCCCTCCACTTT
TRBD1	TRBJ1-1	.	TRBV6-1	CASSPTGVTEAFF	TGTGCCAGCAGTCCTACAGGGGTAACTGAAGCTTTCTTT
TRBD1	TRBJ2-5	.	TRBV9	CASSFKPGQGSETQYF	TGTGCCAGCAGCTTTAAGCCGGGACAGGGGTCAGAGACCCAGTACTTC
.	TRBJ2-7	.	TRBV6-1	CASSITASSSYEQYF	TGTGCCAGCAGTATAACGGCCTCTAGCTCCTACGAGCAGTACTTC
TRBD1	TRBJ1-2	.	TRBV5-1	CASSLGQGVDGYTF	TGCGCCAGCAGCTTGGGACAGGGCGTCGATGGCTACACCTTC
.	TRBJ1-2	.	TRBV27	CASSFREHYGYTF	TGTGCCAGCAGTTTTCGAGAACACTATGGCTACACCTTC
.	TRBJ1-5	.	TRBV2	CASSETSGEVQPQHF	TGTGCCAGCAGCGAAACCAGCGGGGAGGTACAGCCCCAGCATTTT
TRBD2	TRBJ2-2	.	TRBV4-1	CASRVSGSLSGELFF	TGCGCCAGCAGAGTTAGCGGGAGTTTGTCCGGGGAGCTGTTTTTT
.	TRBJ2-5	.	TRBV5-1	CASSLGGSALGETQYF	TGCGCCAGCAGCTTGGGTGGTAGCGCCCTTGGGGAGACCCAGTACTTC
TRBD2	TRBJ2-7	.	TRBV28	CASSSYRTSGSIYEQYF	TGTGCCAGCAGTTCCTACCGGACTAGCGGGAGTATCTACGAGCAGTACTTC
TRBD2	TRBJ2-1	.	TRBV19	CASSIPRAGGTSPYNEQFF	TGTGCCAGTAGTATCCCCAGAGCGGGAGGCACTTCCCCGTACAATGAGCAGTTCTTC
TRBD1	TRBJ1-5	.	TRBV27	CASSFSDWDRGVTSNQPQHF	TGTGCCAGCAGTTTCTCCGACTGGGACAGGGGCGTCACCAGCAATCAGCCCCAGCATTTT
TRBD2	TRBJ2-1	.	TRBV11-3	CASSLGLVSYNEQFF	TGTGCCAGCAGCCTGGGACTAGTCTCCTACAATGAGCAGTTCTTC
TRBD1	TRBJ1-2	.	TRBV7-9	CASSLEGRGPGYTF	TGTGCCAGCAGCTTAGAGGGCAGGGGGCCCGGCTACACCTTC
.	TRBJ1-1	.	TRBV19	CASLDITNTEAFF	TGTGCCTCCTTGGACATAACGAACACTGAAGCTTTCTTT
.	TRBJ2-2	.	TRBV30	CAWSGQGKIGELFF	TGTGCCTGGAGCGGGCAGGGAAAGATCGGGGAGCTGTTTTTT
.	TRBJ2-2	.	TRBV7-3	CASSPTGKATTGELFF	TGTGCCAGCAGCCCCACAGGGAAGGCGACCACCGGGGAGCTGTTTTTT
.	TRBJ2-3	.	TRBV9	CASSVLSSTDTQYF	TGTGCCAGCAGCGTCTTGTCTAGCACAGATACGCAGTATTTT
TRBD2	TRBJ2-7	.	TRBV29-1	CSVRLTSGRAYEQYF	TGCAGCGTGAGACTGACTAGCGGGAGGGCCTACGAGCAGTACTTC
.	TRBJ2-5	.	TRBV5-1	CASSLTLPPSLDGSGETQYF	TGCGCCAGCAGCTTAACCTTACCTCCATCATTGGACGGCAGCGGAGAGACCCAGTACTTC
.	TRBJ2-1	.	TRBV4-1	CASSQRAGPNEQFF	TGCGCCAGCAGCCAACGAGCGGGCCCGAATGAGCAGTTCTTC
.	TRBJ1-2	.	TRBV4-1	CASTSPGVAYGYTF	TGCGCCAGCACCTCGCCCGGGGTTGCCTATGGCTACACCTTC
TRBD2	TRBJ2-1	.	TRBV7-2	CASSLKGLAGYNEQFF	TGTGCCAGCAGCTTAAAGGGGTTAGCGGGGTACAATGAGCAGTTCTTC
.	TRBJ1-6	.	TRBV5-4	CASSTETGFSPLHF	TGTGCCAGCAGCACAGAGACAGGCTTTTCACCCCTCCACTTT
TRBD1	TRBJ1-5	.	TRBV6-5	CASMMDRGSNQPQHF	TGTGCCAGCATGATGGACAGGGGGAGCAATCAGCCCCAGCATTTT
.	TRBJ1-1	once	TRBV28	CASREPGGPTSFF	TGTGCCAGCAGAGAGCCAGGCGGGCCCACATCCTTCTTT
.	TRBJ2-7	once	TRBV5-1	CASSSERALDEQYF	TGCGCCAGCAGCTCCGAGAGGGCCTTGGACGAGCAGTACTTC
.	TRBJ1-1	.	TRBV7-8	CASSERQYANTEAFF	TGTGCCAGCAGCGAAAGACAGTACGCGAACACTGAAGCTTTCTTT
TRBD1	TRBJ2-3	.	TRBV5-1	CASSPEGGNSDTQYF	TGCGCCAGCAGCCCGGAAGGGGGCAACTCAGATACGCAGTATTTT
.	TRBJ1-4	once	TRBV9	CASSAQGNPEEKLFF	TGTGCCAGCAGCGCCCAGGGTAACCCAGAGGAAAAACTGTTTTTT
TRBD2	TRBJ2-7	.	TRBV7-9	CASSPERDSYEQYF	TGTGCCAGCAGCCCTGAGCGGGATTCATACGAGCAGTACTTC
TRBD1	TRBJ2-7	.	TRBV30	CAWISRDRVSYEQYF	TGTGCCTGGATTAGCCGGGACAGGGTCTCCTACGAGCAGTACTTC
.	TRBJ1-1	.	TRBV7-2	CASSSRGQNTEAFF	TGTGCCAGCAGCTCTAGAGGGCAGAACACTGAAGCTTTCTTT
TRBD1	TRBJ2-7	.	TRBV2	CASRAGTGTYEQYF	TGTGCCAGCAGAGCCGGGACAGGAACCTACGAGCAGTACTTC
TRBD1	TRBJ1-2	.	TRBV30	CAWSEKDRNYGYTF	TGTGCCTGGAGTGAGAAGGACAGGAACTATGGCTACACCTTC
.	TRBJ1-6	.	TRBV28	CASSPQAGDYSPLHF	TGTGCCAGCAGTCCCCAGGCAGGGGATTATTCACCCCTCCACTTT
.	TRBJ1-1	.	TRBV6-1	CASSDQVTHRGAFF	TGTGCCAGCAGTGACCAGGTGACACACCGAGGGGCTTTCTTT
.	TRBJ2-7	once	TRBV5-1	CASRRGDAATYEQYF	TGCGCCAGCAGGAGAGGCGACGCGGCCACCTACGAGCAGTACTTC
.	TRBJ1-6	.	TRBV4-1	CASSQVGGAYNSPLHF	TGCGCCAGCAGCCAGGTTGGGGGCGCTTATAATTCACCCCTCCACTTT
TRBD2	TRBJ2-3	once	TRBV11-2	CASSNIAGGTDTQYF	TGTGCCAGCAGCAACATAGCGGGAGGGACAGATACGCAGTATTTT
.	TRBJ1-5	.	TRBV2	CASSSDRFSNQPQHF	TGTGCCAGCAGTTCCGACAGGTTTAGCAATCAGCCCCAGCATTTT
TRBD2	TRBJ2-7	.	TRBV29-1	CSVVPEAASGRRSYEQYF	TGCAGCGTTGTCCCAGAGGCGGCTAGCGGGAGGCGATCCTACGAGCAGTACTTC
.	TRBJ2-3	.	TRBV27	CASSLLGLGVGNTDTQYF	TGTGCCAGCAGTTTATTGGGCCTTGGTGTGGGCAACACAGATACGCAGTATTTT
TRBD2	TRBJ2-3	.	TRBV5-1	CASSPYLAGAIQDTQYF	TGCGCCAGCAGCCCGTACCTAGCGGGAGCAATTCAAGATACGCAGTATTTT
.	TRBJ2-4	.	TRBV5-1	CASSRLRGSAKNIQYF	TGCGCCAGCAGCCGTTTACGCGGCAGCGCCAAAAACATTCAGTACTTC
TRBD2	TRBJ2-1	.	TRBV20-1	CSARTSGIEFF	TGCAGTGCACGGACTAGCGGGATTGAGTTCTTC